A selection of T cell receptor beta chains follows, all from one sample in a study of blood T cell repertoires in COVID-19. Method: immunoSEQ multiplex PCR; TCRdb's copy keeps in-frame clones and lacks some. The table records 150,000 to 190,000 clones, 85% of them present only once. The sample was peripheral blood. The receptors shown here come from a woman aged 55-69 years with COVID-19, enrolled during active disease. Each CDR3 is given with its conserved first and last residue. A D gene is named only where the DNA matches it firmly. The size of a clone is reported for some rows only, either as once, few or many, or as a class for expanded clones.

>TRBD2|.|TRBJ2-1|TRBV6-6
TGTGCCAGCAGTTCCCCCACTAGCGGGAGAAACGATGAGCAGTTCTTC
CASSSPTSGRNDEQFF
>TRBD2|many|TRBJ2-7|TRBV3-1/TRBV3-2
TGTGCCAGCAGCCCCTTGGGACTAGCGGAGCAGTACTTC
CASSPLGLAEQYF
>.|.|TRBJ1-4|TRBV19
TGTGCCAGTAGTATATCTTCAGGGGCAACTAATGAAAAACTGTTTTTT
CASSISSGATNEKLFF
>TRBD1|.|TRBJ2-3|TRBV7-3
TGTGCCAGCAGCCCCGACAGGGCCGGCACAGATACGCAGTATTTT
CASSPDRAGTDTQYF
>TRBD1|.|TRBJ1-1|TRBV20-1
TGCAGTGCTAGTCTACTAAGGACAGGGGATTGGGAAGCTTTCTTT
CSASLLRTGDWEAFF
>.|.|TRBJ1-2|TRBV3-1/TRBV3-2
TGTGCCAGCAGCACCGCCCAGCGAAATGGCTACACCTTC
CASSTAQRNGYTF
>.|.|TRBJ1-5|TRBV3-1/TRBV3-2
TGTGCCAGCAGCCAAAGGACAACCAATCAGCCCCAGCATTTT
CASSQRTTNQPQHF
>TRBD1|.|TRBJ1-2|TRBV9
TGTGCCAGCAGCGTGACAGGGGGCGCTAACTATGGCTACACCTTC
CASSVTGGANYGYTF
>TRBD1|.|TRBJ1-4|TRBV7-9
TGTGCCAGCAGCACGACAGGGATCACAACTAATGAAAAACTGTTTTTT
CASSTTGITTNEKLFF
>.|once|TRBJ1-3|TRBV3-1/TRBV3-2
TGTGCCAGCAGCCAACTCCAGGGAAACACCATATATTTT
CASSQLQGNTIYF
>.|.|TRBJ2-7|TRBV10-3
TGTGCCATCAGTGAGTCCGTCCAGCAGTACTTC
CAISESVQQYF
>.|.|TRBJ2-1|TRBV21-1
TGTGCCAGCAGCAAAGACCTATTAGGGGCCTCAGATGACAATGAGCAGTTCTTC
CASSKDLLGASDDNEQFF
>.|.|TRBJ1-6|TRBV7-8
TGTGCCAGCAGGCTGGGACGGGACACTAACTATAATTCACCCCTCCACTTT
CASRLGRDTNYNSPLHF
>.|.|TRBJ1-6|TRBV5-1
TGCGCCAGCAGGATCGGTATAGCCTATAATTCACCCCTCCACTTT
CASRIGIAYNSPLHF
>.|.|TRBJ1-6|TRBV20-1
TGCAGTGCTAGTCCGGGTGGATTTATGGATTCACCCCTCCACTTT
CSASPGGFMDSPLHF
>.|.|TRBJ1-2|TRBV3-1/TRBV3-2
TGTGCCAGCAGCCCCTCGGTTACGGGCGGGGGGGGCTACACCTTC
CASSPSVTGGGGYTF
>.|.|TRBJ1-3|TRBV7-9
TGTGCCAGCGGACACCTCTCTGGAAACACCATATATTTT
CASGHLSGNTIYF
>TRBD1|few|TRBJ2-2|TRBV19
TGTGCCAGTACTATTACAGGGGTAGGCACCGGGGAGCTGTTTTTT
CASTITGVGTGELFF
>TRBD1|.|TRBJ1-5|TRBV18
TGTGCCAGCTCACCAATGGGACAGTCTAGCAATCAGCCCCAGCATTTT
CASSPMGQSSNQPQHF
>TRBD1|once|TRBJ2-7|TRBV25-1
TGTGCCAACCGGGACAGGTCCTACGAGCAGTACTTC
CANRDRSYEQYF
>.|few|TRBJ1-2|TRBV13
TGTGCCAGCAGCTTGAGGGGCAGGTTGGGAGGAAACTATGGCTACACCTTC
CASSLRGRLGGNYGYTF
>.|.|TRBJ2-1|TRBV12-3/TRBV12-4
TGTGCCAGCAGTTTAACAAATGAGCAGTTCTTC
CASSLTNEQFF
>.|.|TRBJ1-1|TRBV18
TGTGCCAGCTCCCCGCCCAAGGGGTTGGGCACTGAAGCTTTCTTT
CASSPPKGLGTEAFF
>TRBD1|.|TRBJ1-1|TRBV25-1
TGTGCCAGCAGTGCGGACAGGGCGAACACTGAAGCTTTCTTT
CASSADRANTEAFF
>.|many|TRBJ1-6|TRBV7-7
TGTGCCAGCAGCTTACCCGCAGGGCACCATAATTCACCCCTCCACTTT
CASSLPAGHHNSPLHF
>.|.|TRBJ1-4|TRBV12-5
TGTGCTAGTGGTTTGCACGCTTTCGGGGGGCTGAGTGAAAAACTGTTTTTT
CASGLHAFGGLSEKLFF
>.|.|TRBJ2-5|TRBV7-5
TGTGCCAGAAGCTTAGTCGGCGGGGGGGTCGAGACCCAGTACTTC
CARSLVGGGVETQYF
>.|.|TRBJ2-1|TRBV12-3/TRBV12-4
TGTGCCAGCAGTCCTGGGGGGGCCAATGAGCAGTTCTTC
CASSPGGANEQFF
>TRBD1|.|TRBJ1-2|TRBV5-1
TGCGCCAGCACCCAAGGAGAGGGGGCGAATGGCTACACCTTC
CASTQGEGANGYTF
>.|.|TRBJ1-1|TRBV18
TGTGCCAGCTCACAACTTGAGTCGACATTTAACACTGAAGCTTTCTTT
CASSQLESTFNTEAFF
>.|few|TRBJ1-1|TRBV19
TGTGCCAGTAGTAGTCGGGGGTTGGCCTCGAACACTGAAGCTTTCTTT
CASSSRGLASNTEAFF
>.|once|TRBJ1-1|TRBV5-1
TGCGCCAGCAGCTTGGGCCCCTCCAGGGGTCCCGAAGCTTTCTTT
CASSLGPSRGPEAFF
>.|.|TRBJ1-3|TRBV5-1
TGCGCCAGCAGCTTGGACGCTAGTGGAAACACCATATATTTT
CASSLDASGNTIYF
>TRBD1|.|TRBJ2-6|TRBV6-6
TGTGCCAGCAGTCCACAGGGGACAAACTCTGGGGCCAACGTCCTGACTTTC
CASSPQGTNSGANVLTF
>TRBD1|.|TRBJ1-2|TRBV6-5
TGTGCCAGCAGTCAGGACAGGCGTTATGGCTACACCTTC
CASSQDRRYGYTF
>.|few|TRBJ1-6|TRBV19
TGTGCCAGTAGTTTTGACAGGAACGGCTCACCCCTCCACTTT
CASSFDRNGSPLHF
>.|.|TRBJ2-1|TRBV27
TGTGCCAGCAGTTTATCGACCGAGGGCAATGAGCAGTTCTTC
CASSLSTEGNEQFF
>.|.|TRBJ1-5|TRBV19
TGTGCCAGTAGTATAGATACAGGGCAAGGTCAGCCCCAGCATTTT
CASSIDTGQGQPQHF
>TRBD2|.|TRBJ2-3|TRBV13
TGTGCCAGCAGCGTCCGGGCTAGCGGTTCTACAGATACGCAGTATTTT
CASSVRASGSTDTQYF
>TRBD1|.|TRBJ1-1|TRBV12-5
TGTGCTAGTGGTTTGGTACAAGGGACAGGGGGAGTTTGGGACACTGAAGCTTTCTTT
CASGLVQGTGGVWDTEAFF
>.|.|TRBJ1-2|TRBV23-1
TGCGCCAGCGGCCTGCGACAGGAGGATGGCTACACCTTC
CASGLRQEDGYTF